This entry lists 5 T cell receptor beta chains sequenced from one sample in a study of Ad26.COV2.S vaccination and SARS-CoV-2 variants. The treatment here: some 20 received Ad26.COV2.S at low or high dose, single or two shots; roughly five received placebo; per-sample allocation not given. Samples were taken on day 63 after the first vaccine or placebo injection. Clones were read by immunoSEQ multiplex PCR, and TCRdb kept only the in-frame ones, dropping some. This table has about 430,000 clones, 75% to 95% appearing once. Source: peripheral blood, taken in a trial of Ad26.COV2.S vaccine versus placebo. The origin of the receptors is a person between 18 and 65 years old who received the Ad26.COV2.S COVID-19 vaccine or a placebo.

This chain links TRBV5-1 with TRBJ2-7; 7 bases line up with TRBD2. The V gene end was trimmed by 4 bases and the J gene end by 2 bases; junction bases not matched to a gene: 18. The CDR3 covers 18 residues. Germline-derived CDR1 and CDR2 are SGHRS and YFSETQ. The CDR3 loop reads CASSLQPTTGLTTYEQYF. CDR3 coding DNA: TGCGCCAGCAGCCTACAACCCACTACGGGACTAACCACCTACGAGCAGTACTTC.

Here the CDR3 reads CASSQVQGQTVYEQYF. The DNA of the CDR3 is TGTGCCAGCAGCCAGGTCCAGGGACAGACGGTCTACGAGCAGTACTTC. The genes are TRBV4-2 and TRBJ2-7, with TRBD1 identical over 7 bases. CDR1 and CDR2 (germline): LGHNA, YNFKEQ. Trimming at V came to 3 bases and at J to 3 bases, leaving 11 bases not matched to a gene. The CDR3 runs to 16 residues.

The rearrangement links TRBV7-9 to TRBJ2-1, with D unresolved. Germline CDR1 and CDR2: SEHNR and FQNEAQ (reference sequence). There are 16 residues in the CDR3. Trimming left V 3 bases short and J 0 bases short, with 12 bases between. The CDR3 sequence is CASSFYNSSSYNEQFF. The CDR3 DNA reads as TGTGCCAGCAGCTTCTACAACAGCAGCTCCTACAATGAGCAGTTCTTC.

For this clone: A read error may be the cause here, since a much bigger clone is one base away. The same CDR3 is also encoded by other DNA sequences in this sample. The J gene is TRBJ1-2, the V gene TRBV28, with a weak D call TRBD1 (6 bases). The CDR3 consists of 13 residues. Looked up from germline, CDR1 is MDHEN and CDR2 is SYDVKM. The CDR3 nucleotides are TGTGCCAGCGGTCTGGGACAACTCTATGGTTACACCTTC. Translation gives CASGLGQLYGYTF.

This chain joins TRBV5-1 and TRBJ2-3; 12 bases fit TRBD1. The V gene's germline CDR1 is SGHRS and CDR2 YFSETQ. The CDR3 length is 15 residues. Trimming at V came to 2 bases and at J to 6 bases, leaving 4 bases not matched to a gene. The DNA of the CDR3 is TGCGCCAGCAGCTTTCAGGGACAGGGGGCGGATACGCAGTATTTT. Translation: CASSFQGQGADTQYF.